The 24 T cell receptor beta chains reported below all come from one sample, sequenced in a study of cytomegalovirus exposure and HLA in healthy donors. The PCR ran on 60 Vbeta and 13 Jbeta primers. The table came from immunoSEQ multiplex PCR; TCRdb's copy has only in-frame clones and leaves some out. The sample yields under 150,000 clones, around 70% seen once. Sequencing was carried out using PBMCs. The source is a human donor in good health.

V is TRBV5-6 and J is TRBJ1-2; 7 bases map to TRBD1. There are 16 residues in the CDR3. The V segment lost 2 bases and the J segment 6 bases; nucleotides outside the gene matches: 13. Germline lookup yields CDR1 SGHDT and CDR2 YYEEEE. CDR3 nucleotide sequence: TGTGCCAGCAGCTTCGGGTTAGAGGGGGCGGTGGATGGCTACACCTTC. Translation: CASSFGLEGAVDGYTF.

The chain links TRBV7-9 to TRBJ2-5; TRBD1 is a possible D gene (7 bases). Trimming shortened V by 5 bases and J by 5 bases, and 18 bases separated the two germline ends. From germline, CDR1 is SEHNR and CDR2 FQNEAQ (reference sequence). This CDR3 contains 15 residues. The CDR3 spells CASSPLDREVETQYF. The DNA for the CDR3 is TGTGCCAGCAGCCCACTTGACAGGGAGGTTGAGACCCAGTACTTC.

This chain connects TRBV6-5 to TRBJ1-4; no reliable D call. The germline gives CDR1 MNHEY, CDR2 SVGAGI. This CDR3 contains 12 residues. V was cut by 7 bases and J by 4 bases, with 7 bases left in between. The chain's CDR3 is CASKRLNEKLFF. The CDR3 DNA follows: TGTGCCAGCAAGCGGCTTAATGAAAAACTGTTTTTT.

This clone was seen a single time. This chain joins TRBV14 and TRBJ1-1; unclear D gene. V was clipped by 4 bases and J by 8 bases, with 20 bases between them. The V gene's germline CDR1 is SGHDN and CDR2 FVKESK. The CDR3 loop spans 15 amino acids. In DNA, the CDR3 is TGTGCCAGCAGCCCACTGTTCGGAGGCGCAGAAGAAGCTTTCTTT. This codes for CASSPLFGGAEEAFF.

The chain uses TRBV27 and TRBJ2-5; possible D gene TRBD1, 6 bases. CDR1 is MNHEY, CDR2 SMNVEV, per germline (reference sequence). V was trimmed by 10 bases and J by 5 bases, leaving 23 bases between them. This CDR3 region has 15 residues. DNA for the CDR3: TGTGCCACAGGCCCAACAGGGTCAAAAGAGGAGACCCAGTACTTC. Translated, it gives CATGPTGSKEETQYF.

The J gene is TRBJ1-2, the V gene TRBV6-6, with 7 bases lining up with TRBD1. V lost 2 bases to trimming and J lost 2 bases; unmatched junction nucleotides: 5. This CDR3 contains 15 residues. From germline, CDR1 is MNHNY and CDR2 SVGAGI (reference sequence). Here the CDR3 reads CASSYDRDSNYGYTF. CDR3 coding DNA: TGTGCCAGCAGTTACGATCGGGACAGCAACTATGGCTACACCTTC.

Written as DNA, the CDR3 is TGTGCCAGCAGCTTAGCAAGGGGGGTAGCGGGGCAAGAGACCCAGTACTTC. Translated, it gives CASSLARGVAGQETQYF. The genes are TRBV7-9 and TRBJ2-5; 8 bases line up with TRBD2. CDR1 and CDR2 (germline): SEHNR, FQNEAQ (reference sequence). The CDR3 covers 17 residues. With V trimmed by 0 bases and J by 2 bases, 8 bases remained unmatched.

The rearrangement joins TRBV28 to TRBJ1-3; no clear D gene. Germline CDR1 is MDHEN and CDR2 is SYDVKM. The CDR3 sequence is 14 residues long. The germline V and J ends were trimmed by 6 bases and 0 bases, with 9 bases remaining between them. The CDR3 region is CASRVTFSGNTIYF. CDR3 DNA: TGTGCCAGCAGGGTAACTTTCTCTGGAAACACCATATATTTT. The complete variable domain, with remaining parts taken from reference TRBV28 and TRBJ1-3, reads DVKVTQSSRYLVKRTGEKVFLECVQDMDHENMFWYRQDPGLGLRLIYFSYDVKMKEKGDIPEGYSVSREKKERFSLILESASTNQTSMYLCASRVTFSGNTIYFGEGSWLTVV.

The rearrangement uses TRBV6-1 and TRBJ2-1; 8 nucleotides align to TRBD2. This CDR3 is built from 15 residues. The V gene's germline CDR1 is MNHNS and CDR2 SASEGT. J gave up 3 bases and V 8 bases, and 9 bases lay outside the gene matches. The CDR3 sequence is CASGGREGNYNEQFF. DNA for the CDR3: TGTGCCAGCGGTGGCCGGGAGGGAAACTACAATGAGCAGTTCTTC.

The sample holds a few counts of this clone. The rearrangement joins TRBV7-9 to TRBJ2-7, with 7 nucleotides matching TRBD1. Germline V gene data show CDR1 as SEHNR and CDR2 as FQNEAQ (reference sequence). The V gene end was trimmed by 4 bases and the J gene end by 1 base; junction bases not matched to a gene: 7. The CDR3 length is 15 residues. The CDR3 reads CASSSLRDSSYEQYF. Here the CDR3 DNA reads TGTGCCAGCAGCTCGCTCCGGGACAGTTCCTACGAGCAGTACTTC.

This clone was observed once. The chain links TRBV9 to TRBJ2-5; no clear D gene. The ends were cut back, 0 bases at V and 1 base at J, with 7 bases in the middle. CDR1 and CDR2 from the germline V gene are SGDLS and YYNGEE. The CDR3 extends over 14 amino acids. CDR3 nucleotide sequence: TGTGCCAGCAGCGTAGGTGGCACCCAAGAGACCCAGTACTTC. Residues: CASSVGGTQETQYF.

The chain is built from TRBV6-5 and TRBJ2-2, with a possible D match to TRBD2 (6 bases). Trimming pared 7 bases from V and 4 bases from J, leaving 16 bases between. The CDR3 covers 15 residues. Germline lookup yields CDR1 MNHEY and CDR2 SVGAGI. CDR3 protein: CASTPAGRRTGELFF. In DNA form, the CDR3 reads TGTGCCAGCACCCCAGCCGGGAGACGCACCGGGGAGCTGTTTTTT.

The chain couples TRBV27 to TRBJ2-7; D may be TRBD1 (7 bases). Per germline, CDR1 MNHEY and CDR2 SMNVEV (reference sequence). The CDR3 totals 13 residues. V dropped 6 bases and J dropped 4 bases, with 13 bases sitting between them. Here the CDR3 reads CASRQGTLYEQYF. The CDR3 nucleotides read TGTGCCAGCAGACAGGGGACTCTTTACGAGCAGTACTTC.

The CDR3 region is CASSQIAGKGDEQYF. Here the CDR3 DNA reads TGTGCCAGCAGCCAGATAGCGGGAAAGGGAGACGAGCAGTACTTC. The chain links TRBV27 to TRBJ2-7; 8 bases map to TRBD2. Losses at the gene ends were 6 bases for V and 5 bases for J; bases not matched to a gene: 12. This CDR3 is 15 amino acids long. The V gene's germline CDR1 is MNHEY and CDR2 SMNVEV (reference sequence).

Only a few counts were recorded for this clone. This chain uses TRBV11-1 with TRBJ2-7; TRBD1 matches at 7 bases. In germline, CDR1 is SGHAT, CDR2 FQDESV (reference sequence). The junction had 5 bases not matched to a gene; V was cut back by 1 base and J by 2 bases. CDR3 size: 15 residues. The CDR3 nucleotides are TGTGCCAGCAGCTTAGTCCCCGGACAGGCCTACGAGCAGTACTTC. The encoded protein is CASSLVPGQAYEQYF.

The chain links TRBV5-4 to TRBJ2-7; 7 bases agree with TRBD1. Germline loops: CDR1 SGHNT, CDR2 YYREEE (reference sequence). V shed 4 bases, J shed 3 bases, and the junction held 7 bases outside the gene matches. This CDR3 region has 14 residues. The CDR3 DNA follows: TGTGCCAGCAGCAAAACCGGGACAGACTACGAGCAGTACTTC. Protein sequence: CASSKTGTDYEQYF.

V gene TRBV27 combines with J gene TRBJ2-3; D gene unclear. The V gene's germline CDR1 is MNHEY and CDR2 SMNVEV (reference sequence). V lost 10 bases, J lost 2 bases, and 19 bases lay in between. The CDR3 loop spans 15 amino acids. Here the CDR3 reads CATSLLNTNTDTQYF. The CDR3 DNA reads TGTGCCACCTCCCTCCTTAACACCAACACAGATACGCAGTATTTT.

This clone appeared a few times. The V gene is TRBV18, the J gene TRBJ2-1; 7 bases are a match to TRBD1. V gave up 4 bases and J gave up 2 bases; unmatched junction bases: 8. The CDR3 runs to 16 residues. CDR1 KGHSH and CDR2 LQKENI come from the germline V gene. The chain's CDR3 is CASSHQTGTPYNEQFF. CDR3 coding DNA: TGTGCCAGCTCACACCAGACAGGGACCCCCTACAATGAGCAGTTCTTC.

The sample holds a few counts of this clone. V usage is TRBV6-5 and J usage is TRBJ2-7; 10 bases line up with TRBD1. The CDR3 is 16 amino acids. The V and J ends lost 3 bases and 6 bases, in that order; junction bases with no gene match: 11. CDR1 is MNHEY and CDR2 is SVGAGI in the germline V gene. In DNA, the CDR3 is TGTGCCAGCAGTTATTCGCCCGGACAGGGGGTGGGCGAGCAGTACTTC. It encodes CASSYSPGQGVGEQYF.

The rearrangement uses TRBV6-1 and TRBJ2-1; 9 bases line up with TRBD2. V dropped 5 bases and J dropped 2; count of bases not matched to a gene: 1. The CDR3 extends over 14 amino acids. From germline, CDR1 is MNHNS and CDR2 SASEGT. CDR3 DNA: TGTGCCAGCAGTTGGACTAGCGCCTACAATGAGCAGTTCTTC. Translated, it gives CASSWTSAYNEQFF.

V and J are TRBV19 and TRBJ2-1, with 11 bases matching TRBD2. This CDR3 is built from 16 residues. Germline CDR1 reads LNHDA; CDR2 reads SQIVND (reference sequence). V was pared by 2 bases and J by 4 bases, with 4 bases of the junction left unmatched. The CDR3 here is CASSISASGRYNEQFF. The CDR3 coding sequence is TGTGCCAGTAGTATATCGGCTAGCGGGAGGTACAATGAGCAGTTCTTC. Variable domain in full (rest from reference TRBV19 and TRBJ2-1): DGGITQSPKYLFRKEGQNVTLSCEQNLNHDAMYWYRQDPGQGLRLIYYSQIVNDFQKGDIAEGYSVSREKKESFPLTVTSAQKNPTAFYLCASSISASGRYNEQFFGPGTRLTVL.

The CDR3 DNA is TGCGCCAGCAGCTTGTGGGGTAGCGGGAACCCTATTATAGATGAGCAGTTCTTC. Its translation: CASSLWGSGNPIIDEQFF. The chain joins TRBV5-1 to TRBJ2-1, with 8 bases fitting TRBD2. The CDR3 loop spans 18 amino acids. J was trimmed by 8 bases and V by 1 base; bases with no gene match: 17. Germline CDR1 is SGHRS and CDR2 is YFSETQ. Full variable domain (outside the CDR3, taken from reference TRBV5-1 and TRBJ2-1): KAGVTQTPRYLIKTRGQQVTLSCSPISGHRSVSWYQQTPGQGLQFLFEYFSETQRNKGNFPGRFSGRQFSNSRSEMNVSTLELGDSALYLCASSLWGSGNPIIDEQFFGPGTRLTVL.

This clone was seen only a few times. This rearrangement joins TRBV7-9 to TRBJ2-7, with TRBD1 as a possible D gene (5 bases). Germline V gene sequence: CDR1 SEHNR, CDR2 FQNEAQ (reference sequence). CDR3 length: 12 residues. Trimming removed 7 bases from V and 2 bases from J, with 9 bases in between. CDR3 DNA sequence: TGTGCCAGCAAAACAGGAGCCTACGAGCAGTACTTC. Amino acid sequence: CASKTGAYEQYF. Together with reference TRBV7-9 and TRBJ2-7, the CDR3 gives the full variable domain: DTGVSQNPRHKITKRGQNVTFRCDPISEHNRLYWYRQTLGQGPEFLTYFQNEAQLEKSRLLSDRFSAERPKGSFSTLEIQRTEQGDSAMYLCASKTGAYEQYFGPGTRLTVT.

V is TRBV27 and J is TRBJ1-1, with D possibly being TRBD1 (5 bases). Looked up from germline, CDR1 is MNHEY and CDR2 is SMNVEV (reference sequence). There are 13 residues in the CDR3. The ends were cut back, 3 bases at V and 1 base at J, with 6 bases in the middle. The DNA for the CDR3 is TGTGCCAGCAGTTTTGGGGCGAACACTGAAGCTTTCTTT. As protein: CASSFGANTEAFF.